These 5 T cell receptor beta chains originate from one sample sequenced in a study of T cell changes during pregnancy in multiple sclerosis. Method: immunoSEQ multiplex PCR; TCRdb's copy keeps in-frame clones and lacks some. The sample shows roughly 29,000 clones, about 92% of them seen only once. Sequenced material: CD8+ T cells from peripheral blood mononuclear cells, taken before pregnancy. These receptors originate from a female donor with multiple sclerosis, enrolled in a pregnancy study.

To note about this clone: Other DNA sequences from this sample encode an identical CDR3 as well. The J gene is TRBJ2-1, the V gene TRBV27; possibly TRBD1 for D (6 bases). Trimming shortened V by 1 base and J by 3 bases, and 13 bases separated the two germline ends. Per germline, CDR1 MNHEY and CDR2 SMNVEV (reference sequence). The CDR3 extends over 16 amino acids. The CDR3 sequence is CASSLFGGFVYNEQFF. CDR3 nucleotide sequence: TGTGCCAGCAGTTTATTTGGGGGCTTCGTCTACAATGAGCAGTTCTTC.

The chain uses TRBV13 and TRBJ2-1, with 13 bases identical to TRBD2. The CDR3 has 17 amino acids. The germline gives CDR1 PRHDT, CDR2 FYEKMQ (reference sequence). V lost 5 bases to trimming and J lost 7 bases; unmatched junction nucleotides: 11. CDR3: CASSPRLAGGLGNEQFF. The CDR3 DNA sequence: TGTGCCAGCAGCCCCCGACTAGCGGGGGGTCTCGGTAATGAGCAGTTCTTC.

The V and J genes are TRBV28 and TRBJ2-7, with D possibly being TRBD2 (6 bases). Germline V CDR1 and CDR2: MDHEN, SYDVKM. The CDR3 runs to 13 residues. Trimming shortened V by 5 bases and J by 12 bases, and 20 bases separated the two germline ends. The CDR3 region is CASSPLGGGKLYF. CDR3 DNA: TGTGCCAGCAGTCCTCTGGGGGGAGGCAAACTGTACTTC.

This clone is medium-sized by share. The chain has TRBV2 and TRBJ1-5; TRBD1 aligns across 7 bases. The CDR3 spans 14 residues. J was trimmed by 4 bases and V by 4 bases; bases with no gene match: 4. The V gene's germline CDR1 is SNHLY and CDR2 FYNNEI. The CDR3 DNA sequence: TGTGCCAGCAGTGCCGGGACAGCAAATCAGCCCCAGCATTTT. Protein: CASSAGTANQPQHF.

The chain has TRBV28 and TRBJ2-5, with D possibly being TRBD1 (7 bases). CDR1 MDHEN and CDR2 SYDVKM come from the germline V gene. V was clipped by 9 bases and J by 5 bases, with 19 bases between them. The CDR3 is made up of 14 amino acids. CDR3 region: CASTPTGAGETQYF. The CDR3 DNA reads as TGTGCCAGTACCCCCACAGGGGCGGGGGAGACCCAGTACTTC.